This T cell receptor beta chain was sequenced for a study of cytomegalovirus exposure and HLA in healthy donors. Broader study findings: An analysis that was carried out later associated 17,000 or so TCR beta sequences with HLA alleles at 0.05 false discovery rate.

The CDR3 loop spans 16 amino acids. Trimming left V 4 bases short and J 6 bases short, with 19 bases between. Germline V gene sequence: CDR1 SGHKS, CDR2 YYEKEE (reference sequence). As for this clone: The target antigen is unknown.

Although they were nominally healthy when sampled, donors likely had unrecorded immune exposures. The PCR employed 60 Vbeta primers together with 13 Jbeta primers. Profiled with immunoSEQ multiplex PCR; TCRdb holds only in-frame clones, not every one. The sample yields about 160,000 clones, approximately 80% seen once. Material: PBMCs. The chain joins TRBV5-5 to TRBJ2-2; TRBD1 or TRBD2 may be the D gene (6 bases each). This TCR was sampled from a man aged 18 to 30 in good health and CMV-seronegative. The CDR3 region is CASSLEGRGEPGELFF. CDR3 nucleotides: TGTGCCAGCAGCCTGGAGGGCAGGGGCGAACCCGGGGAGCTGTTTTTT.